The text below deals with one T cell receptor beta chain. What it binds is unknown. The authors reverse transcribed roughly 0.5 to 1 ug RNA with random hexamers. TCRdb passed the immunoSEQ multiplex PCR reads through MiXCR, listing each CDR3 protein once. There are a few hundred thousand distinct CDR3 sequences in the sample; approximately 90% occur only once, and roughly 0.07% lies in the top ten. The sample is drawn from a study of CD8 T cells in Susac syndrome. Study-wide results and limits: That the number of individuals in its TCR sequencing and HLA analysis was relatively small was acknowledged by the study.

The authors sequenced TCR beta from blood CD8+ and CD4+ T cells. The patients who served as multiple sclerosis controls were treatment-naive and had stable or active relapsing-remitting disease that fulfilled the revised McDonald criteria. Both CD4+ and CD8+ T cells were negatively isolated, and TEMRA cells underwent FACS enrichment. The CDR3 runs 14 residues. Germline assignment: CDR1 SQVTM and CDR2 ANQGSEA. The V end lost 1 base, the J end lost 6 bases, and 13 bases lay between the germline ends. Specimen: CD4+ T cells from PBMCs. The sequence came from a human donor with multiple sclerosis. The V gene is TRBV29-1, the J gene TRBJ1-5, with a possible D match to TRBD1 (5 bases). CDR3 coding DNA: TGCAGCGTTGAAGTGGGTGGGGCCGGTCAGCCCCAGCATTTT. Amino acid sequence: CSVEVGGAGQPQHF.